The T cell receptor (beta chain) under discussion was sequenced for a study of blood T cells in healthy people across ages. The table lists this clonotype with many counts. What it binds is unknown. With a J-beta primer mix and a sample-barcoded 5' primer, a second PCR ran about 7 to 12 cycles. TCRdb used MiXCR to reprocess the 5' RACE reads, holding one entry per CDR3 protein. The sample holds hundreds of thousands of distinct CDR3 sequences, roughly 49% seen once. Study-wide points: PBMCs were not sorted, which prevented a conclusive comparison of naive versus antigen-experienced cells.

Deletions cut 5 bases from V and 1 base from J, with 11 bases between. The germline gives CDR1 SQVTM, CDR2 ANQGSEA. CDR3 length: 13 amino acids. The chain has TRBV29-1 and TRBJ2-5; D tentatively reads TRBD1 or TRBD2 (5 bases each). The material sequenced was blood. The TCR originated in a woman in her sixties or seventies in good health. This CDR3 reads CSVNRDGQETQYF. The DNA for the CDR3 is TGCAGCGTTAACCGGGACGGCCAAGAGACCCAGTACTTC.